This TCR beta chain was captured in a study of T cells in Graves' hyperthyroidism and ophthalmopathy. This clonotype occurred many times. Its target is not known. Study-wide results and limits: Most thyroid clonotypes expanded above 0.001 were also detected in blood.

The TCR beta CDR3 regions underwent amplification using RNA transcripts as the source. During a first-round RT-PCR of the TCR CDR3, the HTBI primer set was used. TCRdb independently ran MiXCR on the multiplex PCR reads; one entry per CDR3 protein. The table shows 250,000 to 300,000 distinct CDR3 sequences, with 13% to 15% occurring only once. The patients, who ranged from 18 to 65 in age, presented with newly diagnosed hyperthyroidism lasting under 2 months. Germline V gives CDR1 SGHKS, CDR2 YYEKEE (reference sequence). V shed 1 base and J 4 bases; nucleotides not matched to a gene: 7. The CDR3 consists of 16 residues.

The chain combines TRBV5-5 with TRBJ2-3; TRBD1 matches 9 bases. Material for sequencing was blood. The source is a woman in her forties or fifties with Graves' hyperthyroidism that later progressed to Graves' ophthalmopathy. CDR3 coding DNA: TGTGCCAGCAGCTTGAATGACAGGGGGTTAGCAGATACGCAGTATTTT. It encodes CASSLNDRGLADTQYF. Full variable domain (remainder filled in from reference TRBV5-5 and TRBJ2-3): DAGVTQSPTHLIKTRGQQVTLRCSPISGHKSVSWYQQVLGQGPQFIFQYYEKEERGRGNFPDRFSARQFPNYSSELNVNALLLGDSALYLCASSLNDRGLADTQYFGPGTRLTVL.